Listed here are 17 T cell receptor beta chains from one sample, sequenced in a study of T cells in Graves' hyperthyroidism and ophthalmopathy. RNA transcripts gave rise to amplified TCR beta CDR3 regions. During a first-round RT-PCR of the TCR CDR3, the HTBI primer set was used. Via MiXCR, TCRdb re-called the multiplex PCR reads, giving one row per CDR3 protein. The sample has some 500,000 distinct CDR3 sequences; roughly 24% are singletons. Sequencing was carried out using blood. Receptors originate from a woman between 25 and 40 years old with Graves' ophthalmopathy.

A single count supports this clonotype. The chain carries TRBV6-1 and TRBJ2-7, with D unclear. The CDR3 contains 15 residues. In germline, CDR1 is MNHNS, CDR2 SASEGT. The V end was cut by 4 bases, the J end by 3 bases, with 16 bases between. For the CDR3, the DNA is TGTGCCAGCAGTGGGGAAGCTGCTGCCCACTACGAGCAGTACTTC. Its translation is CASSGEAAAHYEQYF.

This clonotype was counted a few times. The CDR3 DNA reads TGTGCCAGCAGCTCCCGACCTCAGGTCCTAACCTATGGCTACACCTTC. This gives the protein CASSSRPQVLTYGYTF. The chain couples TRBV5-6 to TRBJ1-2; D remains ambiguous. Germline CDR1 reads SGHDT; CDR2 reads YYEEEE. The CDR3 is made up of 16 amino acids. The V end was cut by 3 bases, the J end by 4 bases, with 19 bases between.

J is TRBJ1-1 and V is TRBV7-2, with D possibly being TRBD1 (6 bases). Germline CDR1 and CDR2: SGHTA and FQGNSA. V lost 5 bases and J lost 12, with 19 bases in between. The CDR3 covers 13 residues. Here the CDR3 reads CASSPGQFHSPFF. The CDR3 nucleotides read TGTGCCAGCAGCCCCGGACAGTTTCATTCTCCTTTCTTT.

A few counts support this clonotype. This rearrangement joins TRBV28 to TRBJ1-1; TRBD1 matches 7 bases. Trimming cost V 3 bases and J 4 bases; bases outside gene matches: 8. The length of the CDR3 is 15 residues. Looked up from germline, CDR1 is MDHEN and CDR2 is SYDVKM. In nucleotides, the CDR3 is TGTGCCAGCAGTTTTTTTCGGGCAGGGGGCACTGAAGCTTTCTTT. The encoded protein is CASSFFRAGGTEAFF.

There are many counts of this clonotype. The rearrangement links TRBV7-3 to TRBJ2-7, with TRBD1 matching 8 bases. The CDR3 has 15 residues. CDR1 is SGHTA and CDR2 is FQGTGA in the germline V gene. Losses at the gene ends were 5 bases for V and 5 bases for J; bases not matched to a gene: 11. The CDR3 sequence is CASSVIGSQGDEQYF. CDR3 coding DNA: TGTGCCAGCAGCGTCATCGGGTCACAGGGGGACGAGCAGTACTTC.

The rearrangement joins TRBV7-2 to TRBJ2-7, with TRBD2 identical over 8 bases. The germline CDR1 and CDR2 sequences are SGHTA and FQGNSA. CDR3 length: 15 amino acids. V lost 5 bases and J lost 6; bases outside the gene matches: 12. CDR3 sequence: CASSPTGTRAREQYF. CDR3 in DNA: TGTGCCAGCAGCCCGACGGGGACTAGGGCACGCGAGCAGTACTTC.

V usage is TRBV12-3 or TRBV12-4 and J usage is TRBJ1-2; 8 nucleotides match TRBD1. The V segment lost 5 bases and the J segment 10 bases; nucleotides outside the gene matches: 12. The CDR3 is 14 residues long. The CDR3 here is CASSPADREVPYTF. CDR3 sequence (DNA): TGTGCCAGCAGTCCCGCGGACAGGGAAGTTCCCTACACCTTC.

This clonotype was counted many times. The rearrangement uses TRBV28 and TRBJ1-5, with TRBD1 as a possible D gene (6 bases). Trimming stripped 7 bases from V and 3 bases from J, with 16 bases between. This CDR3 contains 15 residues. Germline V lookup: CDR1 MDHEN, CDR2 SYDVKM. CDR3 sequence: CASTRPRGNNQPQHF. In DNA, the CDR3 is TGTGCCAGCACTCGCCCCAGGGGAAACAATCAGCCCCAGCATTTT.

V usage is TRBV4-1 and J usage is TRBJ1-1, with D possibly being TRBD1 (5 bases). The germline gives CDR1 MGHRA, CDR2 YSYEKL. The length of the CDR3 is 13 residues. With 1 base removed from V and 8 bases from J, the gap between germline ends came to 11 bases. The CDR3 bases are TGCGCCAGCAGCCAAGGGGTCCGGACAGAAGCTTTCTTT. Encoded protein: CASSQGVRTEAFF.

At least ten counts were recorded for this clonotype. Since a much larger clone is just one base distant, this may be a read error. The chain couples TRBV11-1 to TRBJ1-1, with 8 positions matching TRBD1. This CDR3 spans 18 amino acids. Per germline, CDR1 SGHAT and CDR2 FQDESV (reference sequence). The J segment lost 1 base and the V segment lost 1 base, leaving 11 bases of the junction unmatched. CDR3 region: CASSLGSGTGASNTEAFF. CDR3 coding DNA: TGTGCCAGCAGCTTAGGATCCGGGACAGGAGCCTCGAACACTGAAGCTTTCTTT.

This clonotype was recorded at least ten times. The J gene is TRBJ2-7, the V gene TRBV7-9; D may be TRBD1 or TRBD2 (6 bases each). This CDR3 is built from 14 residues. Trimming stripped 5 bases from V and 2 bases from J, with 13 bases between. The germline CDR1 and CDR2 sequences are SEHNR and FQNEAQ (reference sequence). The DNA of the CDR3 is TGTGCCAGCAGCCCCCCGGGGGCCACCTACGAGCAGTACTTC. This gives the protein CASSPPGATYEQYF.

The V call is TRBV27, the J call TRBJ2-7, with D possibly called TRBD1 or TRBD2 (5 bases each). Germline V gives CDR1 MNHEY, CDR2 SMNVEV (reference sequence). There are 15 residues in the CDR3. V lost 2 bases and J lost 2, with 13 bases in between. The CDR3 protein is CASSLALGTAYEQYF. CDR3 nucleotides: TGTGCCAGCAGTTTAGCTCTGGGGACGGCCTACGAGCAGTACTTC.

This clonotype was recorded at least ten times. V usage is TRBV6-1 and J usage is TRBJ1-3; D unclear. Per germline, CDR1 MNHNS and CDR2 SASEGT. The CDR3 sequence is 14 residues long. The germline V and J ends were trimmed by 8 bases and 0 bases, with 11 bases remaining between them. The CDR3 sequence is CASASVNSGNTIYF. The CDR3 DNA follows: TGTGCCAGCGCCTCGGTCAACTCTGGAAACACCATATATTTT.

The chain carries TRBV12-3 or TRBV12-4 and TRBJ2-2; 10 positions agree with TRBD2. The CDR3 extends over 14 amino acids. V dropped 6 bases and J dropped 6; count of bases not matched to a gene: 4. The CDR3 protein is CASSSSGRPGELFF. The CDR3 DNA reads as TGTGCCAGCAGCAGTAGCGGGAGGCCCGGGGAGCTGTTTTTT.

V is TRBV11-2 and J is TRBJ2-7; a weak D match, TRBD1 (6 bases). Deletions cut 0 bases from V and 1 base from J, with 10 bases between. The CDR3 loop spans 15 amino acids. Germline V lookup: CDR1 SGHAT, CDR2 FQNNGV. The DNA of the CDR3 is TGTGCCAGCAGCTTAGAGGCGGACAGTTCCTACGAGCAGTACTTC. Amino acids: CASSLEADSSYEQYF.

This clonotype was recorded at least ten times. The V and J genes are TRBV27 and TRBJ2-5; 7 bases map to TRBD1. The germline CDR1 and CDR2 sequences are MNHEY and SMNVEV (reference sequence). The trim removed 5 bases at V and 5 bases at J, leaving 8 bases unmatched. This CDR3 is 14 amino acids long. For the CDR3, the DNA is TGTGCCAGCAGTCCCTGGGGACAGCTGGAGACCCAGTACTTC. It codes for CASSPWGQLETQYF.

This clonotype is a singleton in its sample. The chain links TRBV29-1 to TRBJ2-5, with TRBD1 identical over 8 bases. This CDR3 region has 17 residues. V shed 1 base and J 5 bases; nucleotides not matched to a gene: 15. Germline CDR1 is SQVTM and CDR2 is ANQGSEA. The CDR3 coding sequence is TGCAGCGTTGAAGTCCGGACCTGGACAGGGATCTGCGAGACCCAGTACTTC. Residues: CSVEVRTWTGICETQYF.